The entry that follows covers one T cell receptor (beta chain) sequence. These data originate in a study of T cell responses to AZD1222 COVID-19 vaccine. The V gene's germline CDR1 is SNHLY and CDR2 FYNNEI. V was clipped by 6 bases and J by 2 bases, with 16 bases between them. The CDR3 runs 16 residues. Profiled with immunoSEQ multiplex PCR; TCRdb holds only in-frame clones, not every one. Here the sample spans approximately 94,000 clones, around nine tenths being singletons. Sequencing was performed on peripheral blood, taken on day 0 of AZD1222 vaccination. The rearrangement joins TRBV2 to TRBJ1-4; unclear D gene. This TCR was sampled from an adult in good health. CDR3 sequence reads: CASSLSGLGTNEKLFF. CDR3 nucleotides: TGTGCCAGCAGCTTAAGCGGGCTAGGGACTAATGAAAAACTGTTTTTT.